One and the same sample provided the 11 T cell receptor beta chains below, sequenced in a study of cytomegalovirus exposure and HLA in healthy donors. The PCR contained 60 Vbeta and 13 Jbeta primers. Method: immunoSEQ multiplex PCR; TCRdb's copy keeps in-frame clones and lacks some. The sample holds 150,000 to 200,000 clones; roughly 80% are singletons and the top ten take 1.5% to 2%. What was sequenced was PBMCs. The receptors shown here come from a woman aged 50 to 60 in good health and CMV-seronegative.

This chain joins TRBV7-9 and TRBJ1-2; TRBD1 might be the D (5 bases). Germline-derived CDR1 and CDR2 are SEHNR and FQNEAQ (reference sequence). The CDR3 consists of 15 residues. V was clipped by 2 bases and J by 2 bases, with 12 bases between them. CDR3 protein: CASSLSLDSNYGYTF. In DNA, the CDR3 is TGTGCCAGCAGCTTATCCCTAGACAGCAACTATGGCTACACCTTC. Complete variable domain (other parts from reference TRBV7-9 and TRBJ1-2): DTGVSQNPRHKITKRGQNVTFRCDPISEHNRLYWYRQTLGQGPEFLTYFQNEAQLEKSRLLSDRFSAERPKGSFSTLEIQRTEQGDSAMYLCASSLSLDSNYGYTFGSGTRLTVV.

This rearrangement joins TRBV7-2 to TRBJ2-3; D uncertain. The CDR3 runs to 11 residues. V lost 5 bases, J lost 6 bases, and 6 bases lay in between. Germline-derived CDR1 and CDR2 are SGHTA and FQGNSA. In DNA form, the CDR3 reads TGTGCCAGCAGCACCAGGGATACGCAGTATTTT. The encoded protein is CASSTRDTQYF.

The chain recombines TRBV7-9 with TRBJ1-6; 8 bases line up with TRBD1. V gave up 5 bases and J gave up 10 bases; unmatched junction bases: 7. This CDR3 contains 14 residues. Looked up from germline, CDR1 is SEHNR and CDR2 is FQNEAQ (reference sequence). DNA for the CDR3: TGTGCCAGCAGCATCGGACAGGGAGGGTCACCCCTCCACTTT. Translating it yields CASSIGQGGSPLHF.

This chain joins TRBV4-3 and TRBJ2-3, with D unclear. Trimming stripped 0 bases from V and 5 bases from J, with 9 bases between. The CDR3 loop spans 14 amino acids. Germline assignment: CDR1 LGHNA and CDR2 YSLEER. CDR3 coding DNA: TGCGCCAGCAGCCAAGATCGAGGAGTAGATACGCAGTATTTT. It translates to CASSQDRGVDTQYF.

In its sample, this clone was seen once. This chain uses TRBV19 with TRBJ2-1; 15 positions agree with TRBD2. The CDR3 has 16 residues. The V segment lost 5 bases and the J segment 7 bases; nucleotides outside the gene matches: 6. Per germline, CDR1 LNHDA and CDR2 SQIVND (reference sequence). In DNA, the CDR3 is TGTGCCAGTAGTGGGGTTGGGACTAGCGGGAGGAATGAGCAGTTCTTC. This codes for CASSGVGTSGRNEQFF.

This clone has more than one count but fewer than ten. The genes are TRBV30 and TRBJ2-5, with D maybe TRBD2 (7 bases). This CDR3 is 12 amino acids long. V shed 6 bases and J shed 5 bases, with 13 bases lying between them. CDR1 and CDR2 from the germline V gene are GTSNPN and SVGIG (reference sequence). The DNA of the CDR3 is TGTGCCTGTGGGGGGGGCACGGAGACCCAGTACTTC. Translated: CACGGGTETQYF. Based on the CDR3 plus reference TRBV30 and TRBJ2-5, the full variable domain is SQTIHQWPATLVQPVGSPLSLECTVEGTSNPNLYWYRQAAGRGLQLLFYSVGIGQISSEVPQNLSASRPQDRQFILSSKKLLLSDSGFYLCACGGGTETQYFGPGTRLLVL.

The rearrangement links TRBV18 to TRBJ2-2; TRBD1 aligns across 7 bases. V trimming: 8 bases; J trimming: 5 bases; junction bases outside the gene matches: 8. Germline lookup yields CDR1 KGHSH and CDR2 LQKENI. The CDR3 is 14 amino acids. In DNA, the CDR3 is TGTGCCAGCCTACAGGGGAGAATGACCGGGGAGCTGTTTTTT. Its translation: CASLQGRMTGELFF.

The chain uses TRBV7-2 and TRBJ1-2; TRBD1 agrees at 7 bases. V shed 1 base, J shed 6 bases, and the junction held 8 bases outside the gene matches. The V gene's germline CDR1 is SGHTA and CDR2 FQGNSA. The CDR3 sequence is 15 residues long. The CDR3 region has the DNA TGTGCCAGCAGCTTAGTTCTCCAGGGGGGAGATGGCTACACCTTC. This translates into CASSLVLQGGDGYTF.

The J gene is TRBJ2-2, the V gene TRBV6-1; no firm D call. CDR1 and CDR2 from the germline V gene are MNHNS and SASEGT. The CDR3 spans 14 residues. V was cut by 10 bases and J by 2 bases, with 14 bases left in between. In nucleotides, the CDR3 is TGTGCCACCTCGACACACTCTAACACCGGGGAGCTGTTTTTT. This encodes CATSTHSNTGELFF.

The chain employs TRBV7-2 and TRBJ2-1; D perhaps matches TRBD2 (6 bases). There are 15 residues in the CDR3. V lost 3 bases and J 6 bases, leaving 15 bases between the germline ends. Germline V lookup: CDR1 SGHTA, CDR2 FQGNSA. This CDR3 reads CASSLLAIRINEQFF. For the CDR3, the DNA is TGTGCCAGCAGCTTGCTAGCGATTCGTATCAATGAGCAGTTCTTC. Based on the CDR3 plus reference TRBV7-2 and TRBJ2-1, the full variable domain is GAGVSQSPSNKVTEKGKDVELRCDPISGHTALYWYRQSLGQGLEFLIYFQGNSAPDKSGLPSDRFSAERTGGSVSTLTIQRTQQEDSAVYLCASSLLAIRINEQFFGPGTRLTVL.

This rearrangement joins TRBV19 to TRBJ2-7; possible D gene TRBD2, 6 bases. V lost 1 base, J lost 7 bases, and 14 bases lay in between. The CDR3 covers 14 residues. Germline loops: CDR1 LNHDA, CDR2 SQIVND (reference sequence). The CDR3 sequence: CASSIGLGQGEQYF. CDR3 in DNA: TGTGCCAGTAGTATAGGACTAGGGCAAGGAGAGCAGTACTTC.